These 28 T cell receptor beta chains were all obtained from the same sample, sequenced in a study of CD8+CD57+ T cells in acquired aplastic anemia. Genomic DNA templated the TCR beta VDJ and CDR3 profiling. TCRdb re-called the reads through MiXCR, storing one row per CDR3 protein. The sample has a few hundred thousand distinct CDR3 sequences; approximately 57% are singletons. Sequenced: sorted CD4+, CD8+, or CD8+CD57+ T cells (not recorded which) from PBMCs. The receptors originated from a human donor in good health.

In regard to this clonotype: This clone may be a read error of a much larger clone one base away. The chain employs TRBV20-1 and TRBJ2-5, with 12 positions matching TRBD2. CDR1 and CDR2 from the germline V gene are DFQATT and SNEGSKA (reference sequence). CDR3 length: 14 amino acids. The DNA for the CDR3 is TGCAGTGCTAGACTAGCGGGGGGGCAAGAGACCCAGCACTTC. Translating gives CSARLAGGQETQHF.

This clonotype came up once. The V and J genes are TRBV11-3 and TRBJ1-1, with D maybe TRBD1 (6 bases). Trimming stripped 5 bases from V and 8 bases from J, with 12 bases between. Germline CDR1 reads SGHNT; CDR2 reads YENEEA. CDR3 size: 12 residues. CDR3 sequence: CASSVDRIEAFF. The CDR3 coding sequence is TGTGCCAGCAGCGTTGACAGGATCGAAGCTTTCTTT.

J is TRBJ2-3 and V is TRBV7-9; D not resolved. Trimming cost V 5 bases and J 6 bases, with 18 bases left between them. From germline, CDR1 is SEHNR and CDR2 FQNEAQ (reference sequence). This CDR3 has 15 amino acids. The CDR3 region is CASSRSMGIDDTQYF. The DNA for the CDR3 is TGTGCCAGCAGCAGATCAATGGGTATTGATGATACGCAGTATTTT.

The genes are TRBV9 and TRBJ2-1, with 16 bases identical to TRBD2. V shed 4 bases and J 6 bases; nucleotides not matched to a gene: 4. The CDR3 has 16 amino acids. From germline, CDR1 is SGDLS and CDR2 YYNGEE. Here the CDR3 DNA reads TGTGCCAGCAGCTTAGGGACTAGCGGGGGGGCCAATGAGCAGTTCTTC. Protein sequence: CASSLGTSGGANEQFF. Supplemented by reference TRBV9 and TRBJ2-1, the full variable domain reads DSGVTQTPKHLITATGQRVTLRCSPRSGDLSVYWYQQSLDQGLQFLIQYYNGEERAKGNILERFSAQQFPDLHSELNLSSLELGDSALYFCASSLGTSGGANEQFFGPGTRLTVL.

This clonotype came up many times. V is TRBV19 and J is TRBJ2-7, with TRBD1 matching 8 bases. With V trimmed by 3 bases and J by 4 bases, 14 bases remained unmatched. The CDR3 extends over 17 amino acids. Germline-derived CDR1 and CDR2 are LNHDA and SQIVND (reference sequence). The CDR3 is CASSISVSGQGFYEQYF. Here the CDR3 DNA reads TGTGCCAGTAGTATTTCCGTCTCCGGACAGGGTTTTTACGAGCAGTACTTC.

This chain connects TRBV7-8 to TRBJ2-2; possible D gene TRBD2, 6 bases. The CDR3 consists of 18 residues. V was trimmed by 1 base and J by 7 bases, leaving 22 bases between them. Germline CDR1 is SGHVS and CDR2 is FQNEAQ. The CDR3: CASSLDSYSRLVGGELFF. CDR3 coding DNA: TGTGCCAGCAGCTTAGATTCGTATTCTCGACTAGTGGGCGGGGAGCTGTTTTTT. Complete variable domain (other parts from reference TRBV7-8 and TRBJ2-2): GAGVSQSPRYKVAKRGQDVALRCDPISGHVSLFWYQQALGQGPEFLTYFQNEAQLDKSGLPSDRFFAERPEGSVSTLKIQRTQQEDSAVYLCASSLDSYSRLVGGELFFGEGSRLTVL.

This clonotype occurred many times. V is TRBV27 and J is TRBJ2-7; no firm D call. The length of the CDR3 is 13 residues. Germline CDR1 is MNHEY and CDR2 is SMNVEV (reference sequence). V gave up 5 bases and J gave up 0 bases, with 8 bases separating them. The CDR3 is CASSPLSSYEQYF. Here the CDR3 DNA reads TGTGCCAGCAGTCCCCTCTCCTCCTACGAGCAGTACTTC.

This clonotype has a count of ten or more. At one end the junction does not follow the germline gene, possibly because of a read error. The rearrangement joins TRBV7-7 to TRBJ2-2; no definite D call. Germline-derived CDR1 and CDR2 are SSHAT and FNYEAQ (reference sequence). The CDR3 extends over 16 amino acids. The CDR3, as DNA: TGTGCTAGCAGCTTAGGTGCCGGGTTAAGCACCGGGGAGCTGTTTTTT. This codes for CASSLGAGLSTGELFF.

This chain uses TRBV7-2 with TRBJ1-6; D gene uncertain. Between the trimmed V and J ends, which lost 10 bases and 0 bases, there was a span of 10 bases. The CDR3 loop spans 14 amino acids. Germline values: CDR1 SGHTA, CDR2 FQGNSA. The CDR3 region is CATTSGSYNSPLHF. DNA for the CDR3: TGTGCCACCACTTCGGGCTCCTATAATTCACCCCTCCACTTT.

This chain uses TRBV7-3 with TRBJ2-1; possible D gene TRBD2, 6 bases. This CDR3 has 15 residues. CDR1 SGHTA and CDR2 FQGTGA come from the germline V gene. V gave up 5 bases and J gave up 5 bases, with 16 bases separating them. CDR3 region: CASSAHAGSDNEQFF. The CDR3 DNA reads as TGTGCCAGCAGCGCGCACGCGGGGTCCGACAATGAGCAGTTCTTC.

This clonotype was picked up a small number of times. J is TRBJ1-2 and V is TRBV29-1, with D possibly matching TRBD1 (5 bases). Germline CDR1 SQVTM, CDR2 ANQGSEA. The V and J ends lost 6 bases and 2 bases respectively, with 22 bases between them. The CDR3 totals 16 residues. CDR3 nucleotide sequence: TGCAGCGTCCGGAGAGGGGATTACCGGGGGAACTATGGCTACACCTTC. Translated: CSVRRGDYRGNYGYTF. The full variable domain, with the rest looked up from reference TRBV29-1 and TRBJ1-2, is SAVISQKPSRDICQRGTSLTIQCQVDSQVTMMFWYRQQPGQSLTLIATANQGSEATYESGFVIDKFPISRPNLTFSTLTVSNMSPEDSSIYLCSVRRGDYRGNYGYTFGSGTRLTVV.

This clonotype was recorded at least ten times. The V call is TRBV5-5, the J call TRBJ2-2, with TRBD2 matching over 9 bases. The CDR3 is 17 amino acids. The ends lost 4 bases at V and 3 bases at J; junction bases unmatched: 10. Germline values: CDR1 SGHKS, CDR2 YYEKEE (reference sequence). For the CDR3, the DNA is TGTGCCAGCAGCATTGAGGCGGGAGGGCCGTACACCGGGGAGCTGTTTTTT. Amino acid sequence: CASSIEAGGPYTGELFF.

The V and J genes are TRBV3-1 and TRBJ2-7; unclear D gene. Trimming took 4 bases from V and 1 from J, leaving 14 bases between them. Germline assignment: CDR1 LGHDT and CDR2 YNNKEL (reference sequence). This CDR3 contains 15 residues. The CDR3 DNA is TGTGCCAGCAGCCCAGAAAGACCGATATCCTACGAGCAGTACTTC. Protein product: CASSPERPISYEQYF.

The rearrangement links TRBV5-1 to TRBJ1-2; D gene uncertain. The CDR3 consists of 14 residues. Germline V lookup: CDR1 SGHRS, CDR2 YFSETQ. V gave up 2 bases and J gave up 3 bases, with 11 bases separating them. The CDR3 coding sequence is TGCGCCAGCAGCTTAGGGTGGGGTGACTATGGCTACACCTTC. This encodes CASSLGWGDYGYTF. Filled out from reference TRBV5-1 and TRBJ1-2, the complete variable domain reads KAGVTQTPRYLIKTRGQQVTLSCSPISGHRSVSWYQQTPGQGLQFLFEYFSETQRNKGNFPGRFSGRQFSNSRSEMNVSTLELGDSALYLCASSLGWGDYGYTFGSGTRLTVV.

Remarks on this clonotype: One junction end does not reproduce the germline sequence, and a read error may be involved. The V and J genes are TRBV6-6 and TRBJ2-5, with D possibly being TRBD1 (7 bases). Germline V gene lookup returns CDR1 MNHNY and CDR2 SVGAGI (reference sequence). This CDR3 region has 14 residues. The CDR3 DNA reads as TGTGCCATCAGTTACCAGGGGGGTGACAATGAGCAGTTATTC. Its protein product is CAISYQGGDNEQLF.

V and J are TRBV5-1 and TRBJ1-3, with D possibly being TRBD1 (5 bases). V was pared by 5 bases and J by 2 bases, with 11 bases between. Per germline, CDR1 SGHRS and CDR2 YFSETQ. The CDR3 spans 14 residues. CDR3 nucleotides: TGCGCCAGCAGAGGGGATCAAACTGGAAACACCATATATTTT. It specifies CASRGDQTGNTIYF. The complete variable domain, with remaining parts taken from reference TRBV5-1 and TRBJ1-3, reads KAGVTQTPRYLIKTRGQQVTLSCSPISGHRSVSWYQQTPGQGLQFLFEYFSETQRNKGNFPGRFSGRQFSNSRSEMNVSTLELGDSALYLCASRGDQTGNTIYFGEGSWLTVV.

This clonotype was counted many times. This chain uses TRBV5-1 with TRBJ2-2; D is possibly TRBD2 (5 bases). CDR1 is SGHRS and CDR2 is YFSETQ in the germline V gene. The CDR3 totals 14 residues. Trimming pared 3 bases from V and 7 bases from J, leaving 13 bases between. CDR3: CASSYVGAGGELFF. Here the CDR3 DNA reads TGCGCCAGCAGCTATGTGGGAGCTGGCGGGGAGCTGTTTTTT. The variable domain in full, completed from reference TRBV5-1 and TRBJ2-2, reads KAGVTQTPRYLIKTRGQQVTLSCSPISGHRSVSWYQQTPGQGLQFLFEYFSETQRNKGNFPGRFSGRQFSNSRSEMNVSTLELGDSALYLCASSYVGAGGELFFGEGSRLTVL.

Ten or more counts support this clonotype. The chain links TRBV5-6 to TRBJ2-7; D gene unclear. The CDR3 sequence is 12 residues long. CDR1 is SGHDT, CDR2 YYEEEE, per germline. Between the trimmed V and J ends, which lost 5 bases and 2 bases, there was a span of 8 bases. The DNA of the CDR3 is TGTGCCAGCAGTACTACAACCTACGAGCAGTACTTC. Amino acids: CASSTTTYEQYF.

The rearrangement joins TRBV25-1 to TRBJ1-2, with D possibly matching TRBD1 (5 bases). From germline, CDR1 is MGHDK and CDR2 SYGVNS. V was shortened by 1 base and J by 7 bases, with 13 bases between the two germline ends. This CDR3 spans 14 amino acids. CDR3 amino acids: CASSELGTTGGYTF. CDR3 DNA: TGTGCCAGCAGTGAATTAGGGACCACAGGTGGCTACACCTTC.

This sequence joins TRBV12-3 or TRBV12-4 and TRBJ2-7; D is perhaps TRBD1 or TRBD2 (6 bases each). V was shortened by 7 bases and J by 7 bases, with 8 bases between the two germline ends. This CDR3 has 10 residues. CDR3 coding DNA: TGTGCCAGCACGGGGGCAGAGCAGTACTTC. It is translated as CASTGAEQYF.

The J gene is TRBJ1-3, the V gene TRBV25-1; no clear D gene. V lost 3 bases to trimming and J lost 0 bases, with 6 bases between them. This CDR3 is 14 amino acids long. The germline gives CDR1 MGHDK, CDR2 SYGVNS. CDR3 sequence: CASSDSLSGNTIYF. CDR3 in DNA: TGTGCCAGCAGTGACAGTCTCTCTGGAAACACCATATATTTT.

This clonotype has just one count. The chain employs TRBV12-5 and TRBJ1-1; a possible D gene is TRBD1 (5 bases). V lost 9 bases, J lost 5 bases, and 7 bases lay in between. The CDR3 length is 10 residues. In germline, CDR1 is LGHNT, CDR2 FRNRAP. The CDR3 here is CARAGTEAFF. CDR3 coding DNA: TGTGCTAGGGCAGGGACTGAAGCTTTCTTT.

The genes are TRBV7-9 and TRBJ1-1; D remains ambiguous. The ends were cut back, 0 bases at V and 3 bases at J, with 5 bases in the middle. CDR1 is SEHNR and CDR2 is FQNEAQ in the germline V gene (reference sequence). The CDR3 runs 13 residues. The CDR3 region is CASSLAAYTEAFF. The CDR3 coding sequence is TGTGCCAGCAGCTTAGCCGCTTACACTGAAGCTTTCTTT.

The rearrangement joins TRBV2 to TRBJ2-7; D not certain. CDR3 size: 12 residues. Germline V gene data show CDR1 as SNHLY and CDR2 as FYNNEI. Trimming pared 3 bases from V and 6 bases from J, leaving 9 bases between. In DNA, the CDR3 is TGTGCCAGCAGTGATCCAAGTGGCGAGCAGTACTTC. Translating gives CASSDPSGEQYF.

The V call is TRBV2, the J call TRBJ2-3, with 7 nucleotides matching TRBD2. CDR1 and CDR2 (germline): SNHLY, FYNNEI. The CDR3 sequence is 15 residues long. J lost 4 bases, V lost 10 bases, and 14 bases had no gene match. The CDR3 region has the DNA TGTGCCAATAACCTCGGGCTAGCGGTCGCAGATACGCAGTATTTT. It is translated as CANNLGLAVADTQYF.

The genes are TRBV5-1 and TRBJ2-1, with TRBD1 as a possible D gene (5 bases). The V end was cut by 0 bases, the J end by 2 bases, with 12 bases between. Germline V lookup: CDR1 SGHRS, CDR2 YFSETQ. This CDR3 has 16 amino acids. DNA of the CDR3: TGCGCCAGCAGCTTGGCATCGGCAGGGACCTACAATGAGCAGTTCTTC. Residues: CASSLASAGTYNEQFF.

This clonotype was counted between two and nine times. V and J are TRBV20-1 and TRBJ1-1; D uncertain. The CDR3 contains 11 residues. Germline CDR1 DFQATT, CDR2 SNEGSKA (reference sequence). With 3 bases removed from V and 4 bases from J, the gap between germline ends came to 6 bases. CDR3 coding DNA: TGCAGTGCTAGGGGCAGCACTGAAGCTTTCTTT. This codes for CSARGSTEAFF.

At least ten counts were recorded for this clonotype. The rearrangement joins TRBV6-2 or TRBV6-3 to TRBJ2-2; D could derive from TRBD1 or TRBD2 (5 bases each). Trimming cost V 6 bases and J 0 bases, with 8 bases left between them. Germline V gene sequence: CDR1 MNHEY, CDR2 SVGEGT. This CDR3 has 14 residues. In DNA form, the CDR3 reads TGTGCCAGCAGGGGGACGACGAACACCGGGGAGCTGTTTTTT. It translates to CASRGTTNTGELFF.